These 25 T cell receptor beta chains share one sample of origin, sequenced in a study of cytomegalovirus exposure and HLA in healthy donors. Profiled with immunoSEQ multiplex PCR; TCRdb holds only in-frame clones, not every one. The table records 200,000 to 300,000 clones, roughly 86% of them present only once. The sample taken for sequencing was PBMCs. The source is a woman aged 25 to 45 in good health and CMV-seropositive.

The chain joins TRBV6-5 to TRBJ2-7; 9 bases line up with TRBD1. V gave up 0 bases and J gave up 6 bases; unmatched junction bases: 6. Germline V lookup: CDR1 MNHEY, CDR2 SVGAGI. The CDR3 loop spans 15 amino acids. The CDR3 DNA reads TGTGCCAGCAGTTACTCGTTGGGGACAGGGAGCGAGCAGTACTTC. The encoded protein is CASSYSLGTGSEQYF.

This CDR3 reads CASMVSGATGELFF. The DNA for the CDR3 is TGCGCCAGCATGGTTAGCGGTGCCACCGGGGAGCTGTTTTTT. The gene calls are TRBV5-1 and TRBJ2-2; D may be TRBD2 (6 bases). Germline V gene sequence: CDR1 SGHRS, CDR2 YFSETQ. The CDR3 extends over 14 amino acids. Trimming shortened V by 6 bases and J by 4 bases, and 13 bases separated the two germline ends.

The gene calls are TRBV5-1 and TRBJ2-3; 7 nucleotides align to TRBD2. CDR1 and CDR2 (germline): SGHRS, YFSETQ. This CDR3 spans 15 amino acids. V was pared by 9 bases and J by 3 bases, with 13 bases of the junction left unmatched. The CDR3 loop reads CATQLGREITDTQYF. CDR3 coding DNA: TGCGCCACCCAGTTGGGGCGGGAGATTACAGATACGCAGTATTTT.

The chain's CDR3 is CASSSPSGSGANVLTF. Written as DNA, the CDR3 is TGCGCCAGCAGCTCCCCCTCGGGCTCTGGGGCCAACGTCCTGACTTTC. The chain has TRBV5-1 and TRBJ2-6; D ambiguous. Germline V gene sequence: CDR1 SGHRS, CDR2 YFSETQ. The CDR3 has 16 amino acids. Trimming removed 3 bases from V and 0 bases from J, with 10 bases in between.

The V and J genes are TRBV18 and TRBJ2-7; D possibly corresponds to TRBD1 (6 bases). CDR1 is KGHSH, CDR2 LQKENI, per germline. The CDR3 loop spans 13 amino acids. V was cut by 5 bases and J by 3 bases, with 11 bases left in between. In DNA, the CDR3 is TGTGCCAGCTCATGGACAGAAGTCTACGAGCAGTACTTC. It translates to CASSWTEVYEQYF.

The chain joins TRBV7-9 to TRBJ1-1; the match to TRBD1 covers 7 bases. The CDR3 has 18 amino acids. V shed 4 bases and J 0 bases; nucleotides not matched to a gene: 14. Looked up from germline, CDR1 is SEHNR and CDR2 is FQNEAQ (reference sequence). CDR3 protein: CASSSETGSGELNTEAFF. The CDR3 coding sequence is TGTGCCAGCAGCTCCGAGACAGGGTCGGGCGAGTTGAACACTGAAGCTTTCTTT.

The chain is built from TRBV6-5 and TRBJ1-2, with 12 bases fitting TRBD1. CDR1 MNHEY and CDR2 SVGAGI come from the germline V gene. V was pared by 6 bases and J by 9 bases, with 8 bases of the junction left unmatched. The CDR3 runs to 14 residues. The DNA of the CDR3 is TGTGCCAGCAGACCGGGGACAGGGGGCAGGCGCTACACCTTC. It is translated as CASRPGTGGRRYTF.

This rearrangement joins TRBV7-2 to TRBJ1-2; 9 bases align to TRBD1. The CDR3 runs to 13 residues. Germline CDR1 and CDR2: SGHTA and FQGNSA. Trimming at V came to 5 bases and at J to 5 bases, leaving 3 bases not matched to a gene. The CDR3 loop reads CASSAGTGYGYTF. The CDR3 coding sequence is TGTGCCAGCAGCGCCGGGACAGGGTATGGCTACACCTTC.

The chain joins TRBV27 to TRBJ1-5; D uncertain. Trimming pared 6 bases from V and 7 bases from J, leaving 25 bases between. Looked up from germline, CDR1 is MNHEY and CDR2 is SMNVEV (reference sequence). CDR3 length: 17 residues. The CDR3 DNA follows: TGTGCCAGCAGCCCATTTTACGTGACGGGCGGGAGCCAGCCCCAGCATTTT. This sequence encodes CASSPFYVTGGSQPQHF.

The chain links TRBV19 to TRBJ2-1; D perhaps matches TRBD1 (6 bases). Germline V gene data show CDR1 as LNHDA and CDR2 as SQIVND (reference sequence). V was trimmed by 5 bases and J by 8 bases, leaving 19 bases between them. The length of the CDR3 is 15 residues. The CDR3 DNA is TGTGCCAGTAGTCCAGGAGGATACAGGGACGATGAGCAGTTCTTC. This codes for CASSPGGYRDDEQFF.

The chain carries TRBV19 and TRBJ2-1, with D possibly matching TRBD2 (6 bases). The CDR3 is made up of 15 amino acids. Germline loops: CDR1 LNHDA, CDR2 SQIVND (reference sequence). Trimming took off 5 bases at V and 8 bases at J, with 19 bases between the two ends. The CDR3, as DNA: TGTGCCAGTAGTCCCATGGAGGGCGGGCAGGATGAGCAGTTCTTC. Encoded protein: CASSPMEGGQDEQFF.

CDR3 sequence reads: CASSFGAGVEAEQYF. CDR3 DNA sequence: TGTGCCAGCAGCTTTGGAGCGGGAGTTGAGGCCGAGCAGTACTTC. The V call is TRBV7-9, the J call TRBJ2-7, with 8 bases fitting TRBD2. CDR3 size: 15 residues. The V and J ends lost 3 bases and 6 bases, in that order; junction bases with no gene match: 10. Germline V gives CDR1 SEHNR, CDR2 FQNEAQ (reference sequence).

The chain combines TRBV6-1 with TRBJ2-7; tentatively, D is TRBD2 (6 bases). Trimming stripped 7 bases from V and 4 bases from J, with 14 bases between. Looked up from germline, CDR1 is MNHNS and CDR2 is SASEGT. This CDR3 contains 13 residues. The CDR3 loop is CASTQRVVYEQYF. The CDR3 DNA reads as TGTGCCAGCACCCAGCGGGTCGTGTACGAGCAGTACTTC.

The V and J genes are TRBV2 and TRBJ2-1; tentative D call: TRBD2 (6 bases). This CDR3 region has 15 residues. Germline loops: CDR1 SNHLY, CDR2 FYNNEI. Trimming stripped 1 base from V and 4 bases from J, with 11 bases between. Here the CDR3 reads CASSEGMAGYNEQFF. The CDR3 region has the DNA TGTGCCAGCAGTGAAGGGATGGCGGGATACAATGAGCAGTTCTTC.

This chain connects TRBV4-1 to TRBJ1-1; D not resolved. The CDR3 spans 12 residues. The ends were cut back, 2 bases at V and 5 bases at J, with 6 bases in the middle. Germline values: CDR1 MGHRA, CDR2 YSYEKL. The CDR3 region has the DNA TGCGCCAGCAGCCAACACAGTACTGAAGCTTTCTTT. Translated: CASSQHSTEAFF.

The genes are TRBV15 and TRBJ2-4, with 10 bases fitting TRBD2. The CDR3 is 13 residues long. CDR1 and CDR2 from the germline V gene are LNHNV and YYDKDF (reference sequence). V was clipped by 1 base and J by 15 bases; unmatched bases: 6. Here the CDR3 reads CATSRGLAGEGYF. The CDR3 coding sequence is TGTGCCACCAGCAGAGGCCTAGCGGGAGAAGGGTACTTC.

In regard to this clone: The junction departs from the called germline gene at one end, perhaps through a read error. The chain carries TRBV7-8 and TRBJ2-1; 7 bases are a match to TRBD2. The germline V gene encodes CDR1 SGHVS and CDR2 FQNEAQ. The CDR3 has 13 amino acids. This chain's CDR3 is CVSGAGSYNEQFF. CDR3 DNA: TGTGTCAGCGGGGCTGGCTCCTACAATGAGCAGTTCTTC.

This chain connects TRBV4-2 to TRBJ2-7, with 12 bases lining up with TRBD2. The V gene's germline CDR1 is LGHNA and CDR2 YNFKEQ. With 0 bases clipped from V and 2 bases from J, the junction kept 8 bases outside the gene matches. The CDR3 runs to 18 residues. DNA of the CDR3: TGTGCCAGCAGCCAAGATTGGCTAGCGGGAGGGGCCGCCTACGAGCAGTACTTC. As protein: CASSQDWLAGGAAYEQYF.

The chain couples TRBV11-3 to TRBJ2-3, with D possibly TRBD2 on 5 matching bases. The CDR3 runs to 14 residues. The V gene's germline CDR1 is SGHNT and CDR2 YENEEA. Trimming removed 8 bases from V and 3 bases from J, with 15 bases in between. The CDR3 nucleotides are TGTGCCAGCGCGACGGGGTATGGTACAGATACGCAGTATTTT. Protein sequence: CASATGYGTDTQYF.

The CDR3: CASSQGDSNQPQHF. The CDR3 bases are TGTGCCAGCTCACAGGGGGATAGCAATCAGCCCCAGCATTTT. V is TRBV18 and J is TRBJ1-5; D is perhaps TRBD1 (6 bases). V lost 4 bases and J lost 0, with 7 bases in between. The CDR3 runs to 14 residues. CDR1 and CDR2 (germline): KGHSH, LQKENI.

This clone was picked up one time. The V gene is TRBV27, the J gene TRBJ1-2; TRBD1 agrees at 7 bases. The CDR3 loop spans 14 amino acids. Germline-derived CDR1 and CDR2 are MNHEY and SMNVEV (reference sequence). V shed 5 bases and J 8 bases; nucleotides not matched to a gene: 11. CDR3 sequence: CASSAAQGLWGYTF. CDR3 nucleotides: TGTGCCAGCAGTGCCGCACAGGGGTTGTGGGGCTACACCTTC.

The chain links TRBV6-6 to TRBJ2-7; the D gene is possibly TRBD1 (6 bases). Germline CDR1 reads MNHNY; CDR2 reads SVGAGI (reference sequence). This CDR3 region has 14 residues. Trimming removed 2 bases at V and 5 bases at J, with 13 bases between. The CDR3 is CASSYGGSINEQYF. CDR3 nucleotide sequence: TGTGCCAGCAGTTACGGGGGCAGTATAAACGAGCAGTACTTC.

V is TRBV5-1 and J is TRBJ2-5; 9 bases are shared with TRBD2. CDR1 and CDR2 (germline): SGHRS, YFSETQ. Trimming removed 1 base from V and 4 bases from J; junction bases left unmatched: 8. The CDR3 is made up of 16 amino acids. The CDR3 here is CASSLTVSGSTETQYF. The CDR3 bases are TGCGCCAGCAGCTTGACTGTTAGCGGGAGTACAGAGACCCAGTACTTC.

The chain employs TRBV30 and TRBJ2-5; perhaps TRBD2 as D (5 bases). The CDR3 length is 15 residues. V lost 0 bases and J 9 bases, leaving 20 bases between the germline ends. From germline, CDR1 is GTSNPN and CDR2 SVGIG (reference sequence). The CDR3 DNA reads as TGTGCCTGGAGTGTTTCCATTACTAGAATCGGGGCCCAGTACTTC. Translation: CAWSVSITRIGAQYF. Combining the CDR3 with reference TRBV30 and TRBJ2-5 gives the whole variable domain SQTIHQWPATLVQPVGSPLSLECTVEGTSNPNLYWYRQAAGRGLQLLFYSVGIGQISSEVPQNLSASRPQDRQFILSSKKLLLSDSGFYLCAWSVSITRIGAQYFGPGTRLLVL.

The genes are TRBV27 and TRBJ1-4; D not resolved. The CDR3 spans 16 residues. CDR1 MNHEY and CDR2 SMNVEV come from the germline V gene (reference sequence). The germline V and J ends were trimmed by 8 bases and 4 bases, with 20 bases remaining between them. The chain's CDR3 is CASRLFGSLGNEKLFF. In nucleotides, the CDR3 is TGTGCCAGCCGATTATTCGGGAGTTTGGGTAATGAAAAACTGTTTTTT. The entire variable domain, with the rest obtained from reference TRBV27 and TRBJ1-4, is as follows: EAQVTQNPRYLITVTGKKLTVTCSQNMNHEYMSWYRQDPGLGLRQIYYSMNVEVTDKGDVPEGYKVSRKEKRNFPLILESPSPNQTSLYFCASRLFGSLGNEKLFFGSGTQLSVL.